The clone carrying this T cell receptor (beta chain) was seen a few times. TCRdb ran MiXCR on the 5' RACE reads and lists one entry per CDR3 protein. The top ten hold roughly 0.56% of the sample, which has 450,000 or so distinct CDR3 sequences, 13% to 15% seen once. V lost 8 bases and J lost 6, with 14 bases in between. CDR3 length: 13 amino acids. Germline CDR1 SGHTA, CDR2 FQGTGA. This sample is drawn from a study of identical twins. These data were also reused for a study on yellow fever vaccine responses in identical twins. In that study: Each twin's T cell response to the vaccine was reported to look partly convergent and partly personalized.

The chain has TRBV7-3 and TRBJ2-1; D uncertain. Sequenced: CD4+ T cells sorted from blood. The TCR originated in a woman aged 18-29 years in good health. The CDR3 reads CASGKGGFNEQFF. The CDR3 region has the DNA TGTGCCAGCGGTAAAGGCGGATTCAATGAGCAGTTCTTC.